These 3 T cell receptor beta chains originate from one sample sequenced in a study of T cell responses to AZD1222 COVID-19 vaccine (dated by TCRdb to 2020 to 2023). The receptor library was made with the immunoSEQ multiplex PCR assay. In its TCRdb copy, this immuneACCESS table keeps in-frame sequences only and misses some clones. Where compared with another copy, unresolved V genes explain less than half of these, and the others have no known cause. Within this sample are about 120,000 clones, with approximately 90% of them counted one time only. The top ten clonotypes cover 2% to 3% of the sample. Reading the label with the study, this specimen's time point is: baseline before first vaccination. The sequences come from peripheral blood, collected on day 0 of AZD1222 vaccination. The origin of the receptors is an adult in good health.

This chain uses TRBV7-2 with TRBJ2-1; D remains ambiguous. CDR3 length: 15 residues. CDR1 and CDR2 (germline): SGHTA, FQGNSA. The V and J ends lost 2 bases and 6 bases respectively, with 14 bases between them. Written as DNA, the CDR3 is TGTGCCAGCAGCTTACAGACTCACCCTGGCAATGAGCAGTTCTTC. This codes for CASSLQTHPGNEQFF.

The chain combines TRBV10-2 with TRBJ2-1, with D possibly TRBD1 on 6 matching bases. The CDR3 contains 15 residues. V was clipped by 6 bases and J by 6 bases, with 18 bases between them. Per the germline V gene, CDR1 is WSHSY and CDR2 is SAAADI. Here the CDR3 reads CASSPGTNFINEQFF. CDR3 DNA sequence: TGCGCCAGCAGCCCCGGGACAAACTTTATCAATGAGCAGTTCTTC.

This chain joins TRBV19 and TRBJ1-1, with D uncertain. The germline gives CDR1 LNHDA, CDR2 SQIVND (reference sequence). The V end was cut by 9 bases, the J end by 7 bases, with 12 bases between. The CDR3 spans 11 residues. This chain's CDR3 is CASQNFIEAFF. CDR3 DNA: TGTGCCAGCCAGAACTTTATTGAAGCTTTCTTT.